This TCR beta chain derives from a study of CD8+ T cells in alopecia areata. The treatment denotes: oral pan-JAK inhibitor, 5-10 mg twice daily. V was shortened by 6 bases and J by 4 bases, with 12 bases between the two germline ends. This CDR3 has 13 residues. CDR1 is MNHEY, CDR2 SMNVEV, per germline (reference sequence). Extracted RNA was reverse transcribed into cDNA, the sequencing template. TCRdb keeps only in-frame clones here, not all; method: immunoSEQ multiplex PCR. The table shows about 180,000 clones, with approximately 53% occurring only once. The sample here was CD8+ T cells sorted from blood, taken at week 24, from a patient treated with tofacitinib. This receptor was identified in a human donor with alopecia areata. The chain recombines TRBV27 with TRBJ1-2, with D possibly matching TRBD1 (6 bases). The CDR3 loop reads CASSPIGGYGYTF. The DNA for the CDR3 is TGTGCCAGCAGCCCAATAGGGGGCTATGGCTACACCTTC.